This TCR beta chain was recorded in a study of blood T cell repertoires in COVID-19. On the study more broadly: Italy, Spain and the United States were the sources of the convalescent and acute COVID-19 samples. PBMCs, B-cell-depleted T cells, or T cells were the source of the cDNA or gDNA that made up the material.

Authors' methods: From reference gene primer amplification, estimates of nucleated cell counts were derived. Assay: immunoSEQ multiplex PCR; the TCRdb copy retains only in-frame clones and omits some. The V and J calls and clone size were taken over from that table, and D and trimming were inferred from the DNA. The sample shows about 260,000 clones, approximately 86% of them seen only once. This CDR3 spans 12 amino acids. Germline assignment: CDR1 LGHNA and CDR2 YSLEER. Trimming removed 6 bases at V and 7 bases at J, with 9 bases between. Sequenced input: peripheral blood. The chain employs TRBV4-3 and TRBJ2-2, with D unclear. The sequence came from a man aged 30 to 45 with active or convalescent COVID-19. The CDR3 coding sequence is TGCGCCAGCAGTTTCAGGCTCGGGGAGCTGTTTTTT. It encodes CASSFRLGELFF.